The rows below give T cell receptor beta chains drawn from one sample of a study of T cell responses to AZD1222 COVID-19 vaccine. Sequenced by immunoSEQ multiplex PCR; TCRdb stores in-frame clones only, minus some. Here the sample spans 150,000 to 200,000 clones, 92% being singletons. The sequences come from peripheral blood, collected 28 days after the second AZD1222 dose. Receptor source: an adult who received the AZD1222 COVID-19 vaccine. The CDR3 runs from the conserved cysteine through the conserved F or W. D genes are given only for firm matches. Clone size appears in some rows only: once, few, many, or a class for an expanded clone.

TGTGCCAGCAGCCTACAAGCAGGGTACGGTGGCTACACCTTC	CASSLQAGYGGYTF	TRBV11-2	TRBJ1-2	NA	NA
TGTGCCAGCATGGGACTAGACTATGGCTACACCTTC	CASMGLDYGYTF	TRBV5-6	TRBJ1-2	NA	NA
TGCGCCAGCTCGGCCCGTCTACAAGAGACCCAGTACTTC	CASSARLQETQYF	TRBV5-1	TRBJ2-5	NA	NA
TGTGCCAGCAGTTACTCAGGGTTGATGACTGAAGCTTTCTTT	CASSYSGLMTEAFF	TRBV6-6	TRBJ1-1	NA	NA
TGCGCCAGCAGCCAGTGGACAGGGGGGGATTCACCCCTCCACTTT	CASSQWTGGDSPLHF	TRBV4-1	TRBJ1-6	TRBD1	NA
TGCGCCAGCAGCCTGGGGCACGTATTGAACACTGAAGCTTTCTTT	CASSLGHVLNTEAFF	TRBV4-1	TRBJ1-1	NA	NA
TGCGCCAGCAGCGGATCCAATTCACCCCTCCACTTT	CASSGSNSPLHF	TRBV5-1	TRBJ1-6	NA	NA
TGCAGCGTTGTACGGCAAGATACGCAGTATTTT	CSVVRQDTQYF	TRBV29-1	TRBJ2-3	NA	NA
TGTGCCAGTAGTATTAGGTCAGGCGGGTATCAGCCCCAGCATTTT	CASSIRSGGYQPQHF	TRBV19	TRBJ1-5	NA	NA
TGTGCCAGCAGTCCGGGACCCGAGAACACCGGGGAGCTGTTTTTT	CASSPGPENTGELFF	TRBV6-4	TRBJ2-2	NA	few
TGTGCCAGCAGTACAGGGCTGGCTGGAAACACCATATATTTT	CASSTGLAGNTIYF	TRBV6-5	TRBJ1-3	NA	NA
TGTGCCATCAGTGAGTCGAGGGCCTCTGGTTATGGCTACACCTTC	CAISESRASGYGYTF	TRBV10-3	TRBJ1-2	NA	NA
TGTGCCAGCGGATCGGGACAGGGGGACTATGGCTACACCTTC	CASGSGQGDYGYTF	TRBV5-4	TRBJ1-2	TRBD1	NA
TGTGCCAGCAGTTACATTCATGATACCGGGGAGCTGTTTTTT	CASSYIHDTGELFF	TRBV6-5	TRBJ2-2	NA	NA
TGTGCCTGGGGTGCGGCGGGCCCTGAAGCTTTCTTT	CAWGAAGPEAFF	TRBV30	TRBJ1-1	NA	NA
TGTGCCAGCAGTTACTCGTGGAGGGGGCCGAGTGAAGCTTTCTTT	CASSYSWRGPSEAFF	TRBV6-2/TRBV6-3	TRBJ1-1	TRBD1	NA
TGTGCCAGCAGTGCCTCGACAGGGAGCCAAGAGACCCAGTACTTC	CASSASTGSQETQYF	TRBV27	TRBJ2-5	TRBD1	once
TGTGCCAGCAGTGATCCAGGGGGTCACGAGCAGTACTTC	CASSDPGGHEQYF	TRBV6-1	TRBJ2-7	TRBD1	NA
TGTGCCAGCAGCTATGGGGGGCAAACGTATGAAAAACTGTTTTTT	CASSYGGQTYEKLFF	TRBV2	TRBJ1-4	NA	NA
TGCGCCAGCAGCTTGGACAGGGAAACCTACGAGCAGTACTTC	CASSLDRETYEQYF	TRBV5-1	TRBJ2-7	NA	NA
TGTGCCAGCAGTTACTCGGGACAGGCTTATGGCTACACCTTC	CASSYSGQAYGYTF	TRBV6-5	TRBJ1-2	TRBD1	NA
TGTGCCAGCAGCCCCCGGGCCTTTAGTTCACAAGAGACCCAGTACTTC	CASSPRAFSSQETQYF	TRBV7-8	TRBJ2-5	NA	NA
TGCGCCAGCAGTGAGACCCCCCCGGGACAGGGGACGGAGACCCAGTACTTC	CASSETPPGQGTETQYF	TRBV10-1	TRBJ2-5	TRBD1	NA
TGTGCCAGCAGCCCTAGCGGGGGATGGGGGGGGCGAAGTTCACCCCTCCACTTT	CASSPSGGWGGRSSPLHF	TRBV9	TRBJ1-6	NA	NA
TGTGCCAGCTCAGTCACAGGGGCCGGGGCTAATGAAAAACTGTTTTTT	CASSVTGAGANEKLFF	TRBV18	TRBJ1-4	TRBD1	NA
TGTGCCACCCTGGGGATCCAGGGGGACAATGAGCAGTTCTTC	CATLGIQGDNEQFF	TRBV6-5	TRBJ2-1	TRBD1	NA
TGCAGCGCTGGACAGGACTATGGCTACACCTTC	CSAGQDYGYTF	TRBV29-1	TRBJ1-2	TRBD1	NA
TGCGCCAGCAGACAAGGGACAGGGGCGAACACCATATATTTT	CASRQGTGANTIYF	TRBV4-1	TRBJ1-3	TRBD1	NA
TGTGCCAGCAGTCCCCTAAGCGACCCGAATCAGCCCCAGCATTTT	CASSPLSDPNQPQHF	TRBV27	TRBJ1-5	NA	NA
TGCGCCAGCAGCCAAAACCCGGGGCAGGGGGGAGGACAGCCCCAGCATTTT	CASSQNPGQGGGQPQHF	TRBV4-1	TRBJ1-5	TRBD1	once
TGCGCCAGCAGCTTGGCCGGGGGAGACTCACCCCTCCACTTT	CASSLAGGDSPLHF	TRBV5-1	TRBJ1-6	NA	NA
TGTGCCACCAGCAGAGATCGTGAGAGAAACACTGAAGCTTTCTTT	CATSRDRERNTEAFF	TRBV15	TRBJ1-1	NA	NA
TGTGCCTGGAGCCCGGGACAGGGCAGGAATCAGCCCCAGCATTTT	CAWSPGQGRNQPQHF	TRBV30	TRBJ1-5	TRBD1	NA
TGTGCCACCCTAGGGGGGGCTTTGAACACCGGGGAGCTGTTTTTT	CATLGGALNTGELFF	TRBV19	TRBJ2-2	NA	NA
TGTGCCAGCAGTGAGCGTACAGGGGTTCAGCCCCAGCATTTT	CASSERTGVQPQHF	TRBV2	TRBJ1-5	TRBD1	NA
TGTGCCAGCAGCTCCTCCCAAGCGAACACTGAAGCTTTCTTT	CASSSSQANTEAFF	TRBV6-5	TRBJ1-1	NA	NA
TGTGCCAGCAGTTACATTACTAACACTGAAGCTTTCTTT	CASSYITNTEAFF	TRBV6-5	TRBJ1-1	NA	NA
TGCGCCAGCAGCACTGACTCCTACAATGAGCAGTTCTTC	CASSTDSYNEQFF	TRBV4-1	TRBJ2-1	NA	NA
TGTGCCAGCAGCCCAGGACCGGGACAGGGGTATGAAAAACTGTTTTTT	CASSPGPGQGYEKLFF	TRBV7-9	TRBJ1-4	TRBD1	NA
TGTGCCAGCAGTGACACAGGCACCGATGGCTACACCTTC	CASSDTGTDGYTF	TRBV12-3/TRBV12-4	TRBJ1-2	NA	NA
TGTGCCAGCAGTTCCAGGGTCATCTCCTATAATTCACCCCTCCACTTT	CASSSRVISYNSPLHF	TRBV6-5	TRBJ1-6	NA	NA
TGTGCCAGCAGCCAAGATCCGGGCAGGTGGCCTCCGTTTTTT	CASSQDPGRWPPFF	TRBV3-1/TRBV3-2	TRBJ1-4	NA	NA
TGTGCCAGCAGCTTAGGACAGGGAGGGCAGCCCCAGCATTTT	CASSLGQGGQPQHF	TRBV7-9	TRBJ1-5	TRBD1	NA
TGCGCCAGCAGCCATCGAGGCAAGCGGGACACGAACTATGGCTACACCTTC	CASSHRGKRDTNYGYTF	TRBV4-1	TRBJ1-2	NA	NA
TGTGCCAGCTCACCCCTATTACAGGGGGGAAACACTGAAGCTTTCTTT	CASSPLLQGGNTEAFF	TRBV18	TRBJ1-1	TRBD1	NA
TGTGCCAGCAGCTTAGTGGGTAATGAGCAGTTCTTC	CASSLVGNEQFF	TRBV7-9	TRBJ2-1	NA	NA
TGTGCCAGCAGTTCTATCGGGACAACCATGAACACTGAAGCTTTCTTT	CASSSIGTTMNTEAFF	TRBV6-5	TRBJ1-1	NA	NA
TGTGCCATCAGTGAGTTTTTTTGGGACAGTGACGCCTACAATGAGCAGTTCTTC	CAISEFFWDSDAYNEQFF	TRBV10-3	TRBJ2-1	TRBD1	NA
TGTGCCAGCAGCCAAGATCTCAGGGACAATCAGCCCCAGCATTTT	CASSQDLRDNQPQHF	TRBV3-1/TRBV3-2	TRBJ1-5	NA	NA
TGTGCCAGCAGTCTCAACCCGGGACTCCAGAACACTGAAGCTTTCTTT	CASSLNPGLQNTEAFF	TRBV9	TRBJ1-1	NA	NA
TGTGCCAGCACCCTTACAGGGCCGGAGACCCAGTACTTC	CASTLTGPETQYF	TRBV5-6	TRBJ2-5	NA	NA
TGTGCCAGCAGCCGTCTTGGGGTCCCCCGGGAGCTGTTTTTT	CASSRLGVPRELFF	TRBV3-1/TRBV3-2	TRBJ2-2	NA	NA
TGTGCTAGTGGTATCAGCTCCTACAATGAGCAGTTCTTC	CASGISSYNEQFF	TRBV12-5	TRBJ2-1	NA	once
TGTGCCAGTCTTGGACAGGGGGGGAAGAATGAGCAGTTCTTC	CASLGQGGKNEQFF	TRBV7-9	TRBJ2-1	TRBD1	NA
TGTGCCAGCAGCTTTGGAGAGGCAGGGGGAACTAATGAAAAACTGTTTTTT	CASSFGEAGGTNEKLFF	TRBV7-9	TRBJ1-4	TRBD1	NA